This TCR beta chain is drawn from a study of T-cell reconstitution after alpha-beta-depleted transplantation in children. Germline lookup yields CDR1 DFQATT and CDR2 SNEGSKA (reference sequence). The CDR3 is 13 residues long. Between the trimmed V and J ends, which lost 5 bases and 6 bases, there was a span of 17 bases. Unique molecular identifiers tagged the TCRbeta library. One entry per CDR3 protein results from TCRdb running MiXCR on the PCR reads. The sample holds 600,000 to 700,000 distinct CDR3 sequences; 16% are singletons and the top ten take 1.1%. The clonotype was recovered from a human donor who donated a stem cell graft to a child with acute myeloid leukemia. V usage is TRBV20-1 and J usage is TRBJ2-7; D not certain. Here the sequenced sample was PBMCs from the stem cell graft donor, taken from the stem cell graft. DNA for the CDR3: TGCAGTGCTCCGGACCCCCGTAGTGGCGAGCAGTACTTC. Its protein is CSAPDPRSGEQYF.